Listed here are 12 T cell receptor beta chains from one sample, sequenced in a study of T cells after yellow fever vaccination (dated by TCRdb to between 2018 and 2021). Sample treatment or condition, as interpreted from the label and publication: live attenuated yellow fever vaccine strain. Library preparation was by 5' RACE. Sequencing was performed on an Illumina NovaSeq 6000. TCRdb trimmed public reads at Q25 via fastp, called clones via MiXCR and kept in-frame beta chains. Each CDR3 protein gets just one entry, which takes the most common genes and DNA from the rows behind it. The sample yields 200,000 to 250,000 distinct CDR3 sequences; around 3.1% were counted once. The ten largest clones represent roughly 3.2% of the sample. The sequences come from CD4+ T cells sorted from PBMCs, collected 10 days after the yellow fever booster vaccination. Every receptor here comes from a man aged 18 to 35 who received the YFV17D yellow fever vaccine.

On this clonotype itself: With a much larger clone just one base away, this may be a read error. The rearrangement joins TRBV4-1 to TRBJ1-6; 10 positions match TRBD1. CDR1 is MGHRA and CDR2 is YSYEKL in the germline V gene. The length of the CDR3 is 19 residues. For the CDR3, the DNA is TGCGCCAGCAGCCAAACACCGGGACAGGGGAGCTCCTATAAGTCACCCCTCCACTTT. Translated, it gives CASSQTPGQGSSYKSPLHF.

The V gene is TRBV12-3 or TRBV12-4, the J gene TRBJ1-1, with 7 bases lining up with TRBD1. This CDR3 has 13 amino acids. J gave up 0 bases and V 10 bases, and 5 bases lay outside the gene matches. The CDR3 coding sequence is TGTGCCACCACGACAGGGTTGAACACTGAAGCTTTCTTT. Its translation is CATTTGLNTEAFF.

Ten or more counts support this clonotype. J is TRBJ1-6 and V is TRBV12-5, with a weak D call TRBD1 (6 bases). Trimming stripped 6 bases from V and 7 bases from J, with 13 bases between. In germline, CDR1 is LGHNT, CDR2 FRNRAP. The length of the CDR3 is 14 residues. CDR3 sequence (DNA): TGTGCTAGTGGGCCTTCCAGGGGAAATTCACCCCTCCACTTT. It specifies CASGPSRGNSPLHF. The whole variable domain, filled in from reference TRBV12-5 and TRBJ1-6, reads DARVTQTPRHKVTEMGQEVTMRCQPILGHNTVFWYRQTMMQGLELLAYFRNRAPLDDSGMPKDRFSAEMPDATLATLKIQPSEPRDSAVYFCASGPSRGNSPLHFGNGTRLTVT.

This clonotype showed up just a few times. This chain connects TRBV5-1 to TRBJ1-4, with TRBD1 identical over 7 bases. In germline, CDR1 is SGHRS, CDR2 YFSETQ. After removal of 0 bases from V and 5 bases from J, the junction contained 4 bases not matched to a gene. This CDR3 is built from 15 residues. CDR3 protein: CASSLEGQTNEKLFF. The CDR3 nucleotides read TGCGCCAGCAGCTTGGAGGGACAGACAAATGAAAAACTGTTTTTT.

This chain uses TRBV6-1 with TRBJ1-5; D is unresolved. Trimming left V 0 bases short and J 7 bases short, with 16 bases between. The CDR3 contains 16 residues. The germline V gene has CDR1 MNHNS and CDR2 SASEGT. CDR3 protein: CASSEAHPQVGQPQHF. As DNA, the CDR3 is TGTGCCAGCAGTGAAGCGCATCCCCAAGTAGGGCAGCCCCAGCATTTT.

This clonotype was seen many times. The rearrangement joins TRBV5-4 to TRBJ1-2; a possible D gene is TRBD1 (5 bases). CDR1 and CDR2 (germline): SGHNT, YYREEE (reference sequence). V was cut by 4 bases and J by 8 bases, with 12 bases left in between. The CDR3 totals 12 residues. The CDR3 is CASSPGVGGYTF. CDR3 nucleotide sequence: TGTGCCAGCAGCCCGGGGGTGGGCGGCTACACCTTC.

This clonotype was found many times. V usage is TRBV2 and J usage is TRBJ1-1; a possible D gene is TRBD1 (6 bases). The ends were cut back, 7 bases at V and 4 bases at J, with 13 bases in the middle. The germline gives CDR1 SNHLY, CDR2 FYNNEI. The CDR3 has 13 residues. As DNA, the CDR3 is TGTGCCAGCACTATGGACAGTCTCACTGAAGCTTTCTTT. Amino acid sequence: CASTMDSLTEAFF. The entire variable domain, with the rest obtained from reference TRBV2 and TRBJ1-1, is as follows: EPEVTQTPSHQVTQMGQEVILRCVPISNHLYFYWYRQILGQKVEFLVSFYNNEISEKSEIFDDQFSVERPDGSNFTLKIRSTKLEDSAMYFCASTMDSLTEAFFGQGTRLTVV.

This clonotype has at least ten counts. The chain couples TRBV12-5 to TRBJ1-3, with D hard to call. This CDR3 has 13 amino acids. V shed 6 bases and J shed 0 bases, with 6 bases lying between them. Per germline, CDR1 LGHNT and CDR2 FRNRAP. CDR3 in amino acids: CASGGSSGNTIYF. The CDR3 DNA is TGTGCTAGTGGCGGGAGCTCTGGAAACACCATATATTTT.

This clonotype has a count of ten or more. V and J are TRBV5-1 and TRBJ1-5; no firm D call. The ends were cut back, 4 bases at V and 3 bases at J, with 8 bases in the middle. The CDR3 is 13 amino acids. Germline loops: CDR1 SGHRS, CDR2 YFSETQ. CDR3 sequence: CASSTGTNQPQHF. The CDR3 DNA follows: TGCGCCAGCAGCACGGGCACCAATCAGCCCCAGCATTTT.

At least ten counts were recorded for this clonotype. The V gene is TRBV28, the J gene TRBJ2-5; either TRBD1 or TRBD2 may fit D (5 bases each). The CDR3 totals 14 residues. CDR1 is MDHEN and CDR2 is SYDVKM in the germline V gene. Deletions cut 6 bases from V and 7 bases from J, with 18 bases between. The CDR3 DNA follows: TGTGCCAGCAGGATAAAGGGACGGTCCCGGACCCAGTACTTC. Amino acids: CASRIKGRSRTQYF.

The sample holds a few counts of this clonotype. The V call is TRBV9, the J call TRBJ2-1, with 9 bases identical to TRBD2. CDR1 and CDR2 from the germline V gene are SGDLS and YYNGEE. CDR3 size: 15 residues. Unmatched junction bases numbered 5, after V lost 4 bases and J lost 3 bases. The chain's CDR3 is CASSPGLANYNEQFF. The CDR3 DNA is TGTGCCAGCAGCCCGGGACTAGCAAACTACAATGAGCAGTTCTTC.

The rearrangement uses TRBV4-3 and TRBJ2-2; D gene unclear. Trimming removed 5 bases from V and 2 bases from J, with 15 bases in between. This CDR3 spans 16 amino acids. Per the germline V gene, CDR1 is LGHNA and CDR2 is YSLEER. The CDR3 loop reads CASSFLPDLNTGELFF. CDR3 coding DNA: TGCGCCAGCAGCTTCCTCCCAGATCTAAACACCGGGGAGCTGTTTTTT.